This T cell receptor (beta chain) was identified during a study of control samples from healthy donors and cancer patients. Data came from immunoSEQ multiplex PCR; TCRdb stores just in-frame clones and leaves some out. The sample includes 150,000 to 200,000 clones, around 90% of them seen just once. V was clipped by 2 bases and J by 7 bases, with 12 bases between them. Looked up from germline, CDR1 is MNHEY and CDR2 is SMNVEV (reference sequence). This CDR3 region has 13 residues. The chain uses TRBV27 and TRBJ2-7; D gene unclear. The sequence derives from a woman in her 30s in good health. Specimen: blood. The CDR3 here is CASSLGSPREQYF. The CDR3 DNA sequence: TGTGCCAGCAGTTTAGGGTCTCCCAGGGAGCAGTACTTC.